Listed here are 23 T cell receptor beta chains from one sample, sequenced in a study of sequential checkpoint blockade in melanoma. The table came from immunoSEQ multiplex PCR; TCRdb's copy has only in-frame clones and leaves some out. The sample has approximately 14,000 clones; around 48% are singletons. Treatment reported: randomized to nivolumab then ipilimumab (arm A) or the reverse (arm B). The material was CD8+ T cells sorted from blood (inferred from file names), obtained from a patient given nivolumab and ipilimumab in sequence. The receptor set was obtained from a human donor with melanoma.

This chain uses TRBV2 with TRBJ1-2; D is ambiguous. This CDR3 contains 12 residues. The germline V gene encodes CDR1 SNHLY and CDR2 FYNNEI. V gave up 5 bases and J gave up 8 bases, with 12 bases separating them. The CDR3 DNA sequence: TGTGCCAGCAGTCCTGGACTCTCGGGCTACACCTTC. Its protein is CASSPGLSGYTF.

The chain uses TRBV2 and TRBJ1-6; 12 bases are a match to TRBD1. V lost 3 bases to trimming and J lost 11 bases; unmatched junction nucleotides: 17. Per the germline V gene, CDR1 is SNHLY and CDR2 is FYNNEI. This CDR3 has 19 amino acids. The CDR3 sequence: CASSDFGTGGQLGNPPLHF. CDR3 in DNA: TGTGCCAGCAGTGACTTCGGGACAGGGGGCCAACTGGGAAATCCACCCCTCCACTTT. The full variable domain, completed using reference TRBV2 and TRBJ1-6, is EPEVTQTPSHQVTQMGQEVILRCVPISNHLYFYWYRQILGQKVEFLVSFYNNEISEKSEIFDDQFSVERPDGSNFTLKIRSTKLEDSAMYFCASSDFGTGGQLGNPPLHFGNGTRLTVT.

The chain is built from TRBV4-1 and TRBJ1-5; 7 bases are a match to TRBD1. Unmatched junction bases numbered 8, after V lost 4 bases and J lost 2 bases. CDR1 and CDR2 from the germline V gene are MGHRA and YSYEKL. The length of the CDR3 is 16 residues. CDR3 residues: CASSPVGGWGNQPQHF. The CDR3 DNA follows: TGCGCCAGCAGCCCCGTAGGGGGCTGGGGCAATCAGCCCCAGCATTTT.

Within the sample, this clone is medium-sized. The genes are TRBV10-3 and TRBJ2-7; possibly TRBD2 for D (6 bases). CDR3 length: 16 amino acids. The germline V gene encodes CDR1 ENHRY and CDR2 SYGVKD. V lost 2 bases, J lost 4 bases, and 18 bases lay in between. CDR3 nucleotides: TGTGCCATCAGTGAGGGGGGGAGAGGGAGGACTTACGAGCAGTACTTC. This encodes CAISEGGRGRTYEQYF.

The V and J genes are TRBV2 and TRBJ2-1, with 8 nucleotides matching TRBD2. V was clipped by 3 bases and J by 6 bases; unmatched bases: 10. Per the germline V gene, CDR1 is SNHLY and CDR2 is FYNNEI. This CDR3 region has 16 residues. CDR3: CASSDIVVAGFNEQFF. CDR3 nucleotides: TGTGCCAGCAGTGACATCGTGGTAGCGGGGTTCAATGAGCAGTTCTTC.

This clone was found a few times. V is TRBV5-6 and J is TRBJ2-7; perhaps TRBD1 as D (6 bases). V shed 5 bases and J shed 7 bases, with 16 bases lying between them. This CDR3 is 13 amino acids long. Germline CDR1 SGHDT, CDR2 YYEEEE. The CDR3 region is CASSYTGNEEQYF. The CDR3 region has the DNA TGTGCCAGCAGTTATACAGGGAACGAGGAGCAGTACTTC.

This clone was found a few times. The chain carries TRBV7-6 and TRBJ2-1; 7 nucleotides agree with TRBD2. There are 19 residues in the CDR3. Germline V gene sequence: CDR1 SGHVS, CDR2 FNYEAQ. V trimming: 0 bases; J trimming: 0 bases; junction bases outside the gene matches: 11. The CDR3 DNA reads TGTGCCAGCAGCTTAGCCAGCGGGGAGTCCCCGAGCTCCTACAATGAGCAGTTCTTC. Protein: CASSLASGESPSSYNEQFF.

The V call is TRBV4-1, the J call TRBJ1-1, with 8 bases identical to TRBD1. With V trimmed by 3 bases and J by 4 bases, 4 bases remained unmatched. The CDR3 is 14 residues long. The V gene's germline CDR1 is MGHRA and CDR2 YSYEKL. The CDR3 region is CASSQITGGTEAFF. The CDR3 coding sequence is TGCGCCAGCAGCCAGATCACAGGGGGCACTGAAGCTTTCTTT.

The chain employs TRBV4-1 and TRBJ2-1, with 13 bases fitting TRBD2. CDR1 and CDR2 from the germline V gene are MGHRA and YSYEKL. With V trimmed by 4 bases and J by 8 bases, 5 bases remained unmatched. The CDR3 contains 15 residues. This CDR3 is CASSLTSGGADEQFF. The CDR3 coding sequence is TGCGCCAGCAGCCTAACTAGCGGGGGGGCCGATGAGCAGTTCTTC.

This chain connects TRBV7-9 to TRBJ2-1; D is perhaps TRBD1 (6 bases). The CDR3 consists of 15 residues. Germline CDR1 is SEHNR and CDR2 is FQNEAQ (reference sequence). V was trimmed by 4 bases and J by 10 bases, leaving 20 bases between them. CDR3 sequence reads: CASSSTPPGTGEQFF. DNA of the CDR3: TGTGCCAGCAGCTCGACCCCCCCGGGTACAGGGGAGCAGTTCTTC.

This chain uses TRBV2 with TRBJ2-1, with D perhaps matching TRBD2 (6 bases). This CDR3 contains 16 residues. V dropped 4 bases and J dropped 0 bases, with 13 bases sitting between them. Germline V gene data show CDR1 as SNHLY and CDR2 as FYNNEI. CDR3 loop: CASSAGTSSSYNEQFF. The CDR3 DNA follows: TGTGCCAGCAGTGCCGGGACTTCTAGCTCCTACAATGAGCAGTTCTTC.

J is TRBJ2-1 and V is TRBV20-1; 8 bases match TRBD2. The CDR3 sequence is 11 residues long. In germline, CDR1 is DFQATT, CDR2 SNEGSKA (reference sequence). The junction had 2 bases not matched to a gene; V was cut back by 3 bases and J by 10 bases. CDR3 region: CSASRGGEQFF. The CDR3 DNA reads TGCAGTGCTAGCCGCGGGGGGGAGCAGTTCTTC.

The V call is TRBV10-1, the J call TRBJ2-1; D is possibly TRBD2 (6 bases). The CDR3 runs 12 residues. Trimming stripped 2 bases from V and 9 bases from J, with 8 bases between. Per the germline V gene, CDR1 is WNHNN and CDR2 is SYGVQD (reference sequence). The CDR3 bases are TGCGCCAGCAGTGAGCTGGGGGGTGAGCAGTTCTTC. Its protein is CASSELGGEQFF.

This chain links TRBV15 with TRBJ2-1, with D possibly being TRBD2 (6 bases). The germline V and J ends were trimmed by 3 bases and 7 bases, with 16 bases remaining between them. Germline V gene data show CDR1 as LNHNV and CDR2 as YYDKDF (reference sequence). The CDR3 runs to 15 residues. CDR3 DNA: TGTGCCACCAGCAGCACGGGGGAGGTAAAGAATGAGCAGTTCTTC. Its translation is CATSSTGEVKNEQFF.

This chain joins TRBV2 and TRBJ1-2; 7 bases are a match to TRBD1. Germline V CDR1 and CDR2: SNHLY, FYNNEI. The CDR3 has 13 amino acids. With V trimmed by 8 bases and J by 5 bases, 8 bases remained unmatched. The CDR3 spells CASPREGAYGYTF. As DNA, the CDR3 is TGTGCCAGCCCACGGGAGGGGGCTTATGGCTACACCTTC. The entire variable domain, with the rest obtained from reference TRBV2 and TRBJ1-2, is as follows: EPEVTQTPSHQVTQMGQEVILRCVPISNHLYFYWYRQILGQKVEFLVSFYNNEISEKSEIFDDQFSVERPDGSNFTLKIRSTKLEDSAMYFCASPREGAYGYTFGSGTRLTVV.

V gene TRBV6-1 combines with J gene TRBJ2-5; D is unresolved. The DNA matches TRBJ2-7 better at its end, which makes the J call doubtful. Germline V gene sequence: CDR1 MNHNS, CDR2 SASEGT. The CDR3 has 9 residues. The CDR3 DNA follows: TGTGCCAGCAGCGTCGAGCAGTACTTC. Encoded protein: CASSVEQYF.

This clone was detected many times. V gene TRBV11-2 combines with J gene TRBJ2-7, with D hard to call. This CDR3 has 16 residues. Germline V CDR1 and CDR2: SGHAT, FQNNGV. Trimming cost V 3 bases and J 6 bases, with 21 bases left between them. CDR3 sequence reads: CASSLASARRPAEQYF. CDR3 DNA sequence: TGTGCCAGCAGCTTGGCCAGTGCCCGGCGGCCTGCCGAGCAGTACTTC.

This clone qualifies as medium-sized. V usage is TRBV7-9 and J usage is TRBJ1-2; 11 bases map to TRBD1. V shed 6 bases and J 3 bases; nucleotides not matched to a gene: 6. Germline lookup yields CDR1 SEHNR and CDR2 FQNEAQ (reference sequence). The CDR3 sequence is 15 residues long. CDR3 coding DNA: TGTGCCAGCAGACGGACAGGGGGCACCGACTATGGCTACACCTTC. This encodes CASRRTGGTDYGYTF.

The chain links TRBV6-1 to TRBJ1-5, with D uncertain. Trimming removed 6 bases from V and 0 bases from J, with 6 bases in between. Germline CDR1 is MNHNS and CDR2 is SASEGT. The CDR3 runs 13 residues. CDR3 region: CASREYSNQPQHF. The CDR3 bases are TGTGCCAGCAGAGAGTATAGCAATCAGCCCCAGCATTTT.

The chain is built from TRBV27 and TRBJ2-3; TRBD1 aligns across 8 bases. The germline V gene has CDR1 MNHEY and CDR2 SMNVEV (reference sequence). The CDR3 has 16 residues. J lost 2 bases, V lost 2 bases, and 6 bases had no gene match. CDR3 sequence reads: CASSLNPGQVTDTQYF. The CDR3, as DNA: TGTGCCAGCAGTTTAAACCCGGGACAGGTCACAGATACGCAGTATTTT.

The CDR3 DNA is TGTGCCAGCAGTCCGGGGGTAGGATCCTACAATGAGCAGTTCTTC. This translates into CASSPGVGSYNEQFF. V is TRBV6-5 and J is TRBJ2-1, with D maybe TRBD2 (6 bases). V was cut by 5 bases and J by 1 base, with 12 bases left in between. CDR3 size: 15 residues. Germline lookup yields CDR1 MNHEY and CDR2 SVGAGI.

This rearrangement joins TRBV7-9 to TRBJ2-2, with 9 bases matching TRBD1. This CDR3 comprises 16 residues. Germline CDR1 reads SEHNR; CDR2 reads FQNEAQ (reference sequence). The V gene end was trimmed by 1 base and the J gene end by 4 bases; junction bases not matched to a gene: 4. The CDR3 DNA reads as TGTGCCAGCAGCTTAGTGGTGACAGGGGGCACCGGGGAGCTGTTTTTT. Amino acid sequence: CASSLVVTGGTGELFF.

Remarks on this clone: A junction boundary mismatches the germline segment, possibly from a read error. The rearrangement joins TRBV15 to TRBJ2-5; 7 bases fit TRBD2. The CDR3 has 12 residues. Germline loops: CDR1 LNHNV, CDR2 YYDKDF (reference sequence). The CDR3 spells CATSRDHSGGNF. CDR3 DNA sequence: TGTGCCACCAGCAGAGACCATTCGGGGGGTAACTTC.